Detailed here is one T cell receptor beta chain. Its antigen remains unidentified. This entry comes from a study of T cell responses to AZD1222 COVID-19 vaccine. Study results and caveats: Among the donors, most were white British and more were female, and clonal diversity was possibly underestimated. At study baseline, merely five or six AZD1222 recipients were seropositive. Two AZD1222 administrations were followed by greater Spike-specific TCR breadth and depth. CD4 TCRs associated with vaccination spanned spike, dominating at 160-218 and 743-854.

The table came from immunoSEQ multiplex PCR; TCRdb's copy has only in-frame clones and leaves some out. In the table there are around 120,000 clones, 87% of which are singletons. Germline V gene lookup returns CDR1 KGHSH and CDR2 LQKENI. This CDR3 spans 14 amino acids. Trimming pared 5 bases from V and 8 bases from J, leaving 16 bases between. V is TRBV18 and J is TRBJ2-1; D may be TRBD1 or TRBD2 (6 bases each). The clonotype was recovered from an adult in good health. Sequences were derived from peripheral blood, sampled on day 0 of AZD1222 vaccination. The CDR3: CASSSRTGADEQFF. CDR3 DNA: TGTGCCAGCTCATCCCGTACGGGGGCCGATGAGCAGTTCTTC.